A single sample gave rise to the 30 T cell receptor beta chains below, sequenced in a study of identifying expanded T cells in peripheral blood. Some clones are missing from TCRdb's copy, which holds only in-frame ones; the method was immunoSEQ multiplex PCR. The table records about 100,000 clones, approximately 88% of them present only once. The sequenced sample was blood. These TCRs come from a person aged 18 to 75 in good health.

This rearrangement joins TRBV19 to TRBJ1-4; D unclear. Trimming removed 10 bases at V and 1 base at J, with 13 bases between. The germline CDR1 and CDR2 sequences are LNHDA and SQIVND (reference sequence). The CDR3 is 14 residues long. The CDR3 nucleotides are TGTGCCACAAAGAATAGAGAAACTAATGAAAAACTGTTTTTT. Translation: CATKNRETNEKLFF.

V and J are TRBV5-4 and TRBJ1-1, with D perhaps TRBD1 (5 bases). Germline values: CDR1 SGHNT, CDR2 YYREEE (reference sequence). This CDR3 comprises 16 residues. V dropped 1 base and J dropped 6 bases, with 19 bases sitting between them. In nucleotides, the CDR3 is TGTGCCAGCAGCTTGTACGGGGCGGGTTTACAGCCTGAAGCTTTCTTT. It yields the protein CASSLYGAGLQPEAFF.

The rearrangement uses TRBV30 and TRBJ1-1; D call uncertain. Germline loops: CDR1 GTSNPN, CDR2 SVGIG (reference sequence). The CDR3 covers 12 residues. V shed 3 bases and J shed 8 bases, with 13 bases lying between them. This CDR3 is CAWSAAGLEAFF. The CDR3, as DNA: TGTGCCTGGAGCGCGGCAGGTTTAGAAGCTTTCTTT.

This chain links TRBV6-6 with TRBJ2-3; D is ambiguous. Germline lookup yields CDR1 MNHNY and CDR2 SVGAGI (reference sequence). CDR3 length: 13 residues. V was cut by 7 bases and J by 4 bases, with 12 bases left in between. The CDR3 spells CASTESPSDTQYF. DNA for the CDR3: TGTGCCAGCACCGAATCCCCCTCAGATACGCAGTATTTT.

V usage is TRBV4-2 and J usage is TRBJ2-1; 9 nucleotides align to TRBD2. The junction had 5 bases not matched to a gene; V was cut back by 0 bases and J by 5 bases. Germline V CDR1 and CDR2: LGHNA, YNFKEQ. The CDR3 totals 16 residues. CDR3: CASSQDARGGNNEQFF. As DNA, the CDR3 is TGTGCCAGCAGCCAAGACGCGCGGGGGGGAAACAATGAGCAGTTCTTC.

A single count supports this clone. This CDR3 reads CASSPRENTEAFF. CDR3 coding DNA: TGTGCCAGTAGTCCGAGGGAGAACACTGAAGCTTTCTTT. The genes are TRBV19 and TRBJ1-1; D remains ambiguous. The ends were cut back, 5 bases at V and 1 base at J, with 8 bases in the middle. CDR1 LNHDA and CDR2 SQIVND come from the germline V gene (reference sequence). This CDR3 is 13 amino acids long.

The rearrangement links TRBV30 to TRBJ2-3; possibly TRBD1 for D (6 bases). The CDR3 spans 16 residues. Trimming left V 0 bases short and J 2 bases short, with 15 bases between. Germline V gene data show CDR1 as GTSNPN and CDR2 as SVGIG (reference sequence). CDR3 DNA: TGTGCCTGGAGTGTCGCTGGGACAACTGTCACAGATACGCAGTATTTT. Translated, it gives CAWSVAGTTVTDTQYF.

This chain uses TRBV13 with TRBJ2-1, with a tentative D call TRBD1 (6 bases). V shed 6 bases and J shed 5 bases, with 17 bases lying between them. Germline V CDR1 and CDR2: PRHDT, FYEKMQ (reference sequence). There are 15 residues in the CDR3. In nucleotides, the CDR3 is TGTGCCAGCAGACTGACAGGATCGATTAACAATGAGCAGTTCTTC. The encoded protein is CASRLTGSINNEQFF.

The V call is TRBV9, the J call TRBJ2-7; the D is unclear. Germline assignment: CDR1 SGDLS and CDR2 YYNGEE. The CDR3 is made up of 12 amino acids. With 1 base removed from V and 6 bases from J, the gap between germline ends came to 8 bases. For the CDR3, the DNA is TGTGCCAGCAGCGTATTAAAGGGCGAGCAGTACTTC. This gives the protein CASSVLKGEQYF. The whole variable domain, filled in from reference TRBV9 and TRBJ2-7, reads DSGVTQTPKHLITATGQRVTLRCSPRSGDLSVYWYQQSLDQGLQFLIQYYNGEERAKGNILERFSAQQFPDLHSELNLSSLELGDSALYFCASSVLKGEQYFGPGTRLTVT.

The count of this clone is one. At one end, the junction sequence differs from germline, possibly due to a read error. The V call is TRBV29-1, the J call TRBJ2-1; 10 bases agree with TRBD2. Germline CDR1 is SQVTM and CDR2 is ANQGSEA. CDR3 length: 14 residues. CDR3 sequence reads: CSVAASGGRNAQFF. The CDR3, as DNA: TGCAGCGTTGCCGCTAGCGGGGGACGAAATGCGCAGTTCTTC.

The V call is TRBV6-1, the J call TRBJ2-1; D remains unclear. Germline-derived CDR1 and CDR2 are MNHNS and SASEGT. V lost 3 bases, J lost 12 bases, and 27 bases lay in between. CDR3 length: 17 residues. DNA of the CDR3: TGTGCCAGCAGTGACCCGCGAGGCTATGGTGGACGTAATTGGCAGTTCTTC. This sequence encodes CASSDPRGYGGRNWQFF.

The rearrangement joins TRBV7-9 to TRBJ2-7, with 10 bases that match TRBD1. The CDR3 sequence is 15 residues long. The V and J ends lost 3 bases and 2 bases, in that order; junction bases with no gene match: 4. The V gene's germline CDR1 is SEHNR and CDR2 FQNEAQ (reference sequence). CDR3 loop: CASSFRDRGTYEQYF. Written as DNA, the CDR3 is TGTGCCAGCAGCTTCCGGGACAGGGGAACCTACGAGCAGTACTTC. The full variable domain, completed using reference TRBV7-9 and TRBJ2-7, is DTGVSQNPRHKITKRGQNVTFRCDPISEHNRLYWYRQTLGQGPEFLTYFQNEAQLEKSRLLSDRFSAERPKGSFSTLEIQRTEQGDSAMYLCASSFRDRGTYEQYFGPGTRLTVT.

The chain recombines TRBV19 with TRBJ1-5; D is undetermined. Trimming stripped 2 bases from V and 3 bases from J, with 11 bases between. CDR1 LNHDA and CDR2 SQIVND come from the germline V gene (reference sequence). There are 15 residues in the CDR3. The CDR3 reads CASSILGRNNQPQHF. The CDR3 DNA follows: TGTGCCAGTAGTATATTGGGTCGGAACAATCAGCCCCAGCATTTT.

This chain joins TRBV6-6 and TRBJ1-3; D is uncertain. Trimming stripped 6 bases from V and 7 bases from J, with 16 bases between. Germline CDR1 MNHNY, CDR2 SVGAGI (reference sequence). This CDR3 spans 14 amino acids. CDR3 DNA sequence: TGTGCCAGCAGGCTAGATGCCGTCTCCAACACCATATATTTT. This codes for CASRLDAVSNTIYF.

The table lists this clone with a count of one. The gene calls are TRBV5-5 and TRBJ2-1; 10 bases agree with TRBD2. The CDR3 sequence is 17 residues long. The germline gives CDR1 SGHKS, CDR2 YYEKEE (reference sequence). V dropped 4 bases and J dropped 0; count of bases not matched to a gene: 7. DNA for the CDR3: TGTGCCAGCAGCCCGGGACTAGCGTCGAGCTCCTACAATGAGCAGTTCTTC. Amino acids: CASSPGLASSSYNEQFF.

The rearrangement uses TRBV23-1 and TRBJ2-7, with D possibly being TRBD1 (5 bases). TRBV23-1 is recorded as an ORF, its role being uncertain. The CDR3 totals 14 residues. The V gene lost 0 bases and the J gene lost 7 bases, with 13 bases spanning the gap. CDR3 region: CASSQSFQGREQYF. For the CDR3, the DNA is TGCGCCAGCAGTCAATCATTCCAGGGCCGAGAGCAGTACTTC.

This clone has a handful of counts. V and J are TRBV27 and TRBJ1-6, with D perhaps TRBD1 (5 bases). Between the trimmed V and J ends, which lost 2 bases and 11 bases, there was a span of 16 bases. The CDR3 is 15 residues long. The germline CDR1 and CDR2 sequences are MNHEY and SMNVEV (reference sequence). CDR3 sequence reads: CASSLKRGVVAPLHF. CDR3 DNA: TGTGCCAGCAGTTTAAAACGGGGCGTGGTGGCACCCCTCCACTTT.

This rearrangement joins TRBV12-5 to TRBJ1-2; D possibly corresponds to TRBD1 (6 bases). Germline V lookup: CDR1 LGHNT, CDR2 FRNRAP. Trimming left V 6 bases short and J 8 bases short, with 19 bases between. The CDR3 is made up of 14 amino acids. The CDR3 DNA follows: TGTGCTAGTGGGGATTCGAGGGGGGCCGGAGGCTACACCTTC. It yields the protein CASGDSRGAGGYTF.

In DNA, the CDR3 is TGTGCCCCTTCCGAGTCGCCAGGGTTCATCGGGGAGCTGTTTTTT. This encodes CAPSESPGFIGELFF. The chain combines TRBV7-9 with TRBJ2-2, with D perhaps TRBD1 (5 bases). The germline V gene encodes CDR1 SEHNR and CDR2 FQNEAQ (reference sequence). The CDR3 runs 15 residues. The V gene lost 11 bases and the J gene lost 7 bases, with 23 bases spanning the gap.

V is TRBV7-7 and J is TRBJ1-1; the match to TRBD1 covers 7 bases. Germline assignment: CDR1 SSHAT and CDR2 FNYEAQ (reference sequence). This CDR3 has 13 amino acids. Trimming removed 5 bases from V and 4 bases from J; junction bases left unmatched: 4. This chain's CDR3 is CASSARQGTEAFF. CDR3 nucleotide sequence: TGTGCCAGCAGCGCTCGACAGGGCACTGAAGCTTTCTTT.

The chain recombines TRBV30 with TRBJ2-3; 11 bases agree with TRBD2. Trimming at V came to 2 bases and at J to 1 base, leaving 5 bases not matched to a gene. Germline V lookup: CDR1 GTSNPN, CDR2 SVGIG (reference sequence). The CDR3 loop spans 16 amino acids. The CDR3 DNA is TGTGCCTGGAGTCCACAACTAGCGGGGGGCACAGATACGCAGTATTTT. It specifies CAWSPQLAGGTDTQYF.

J is TRBJ2-1 and V is TRBV11-3, with 7 positions matching TRBD2. The germline CDR1 and CDR2 sequences are SGHNT and YENEEA. The CDR3 length is 15 residues. V lost 1 base, J lost 4 bases, and 4 bases stayed unmatched. The CDR3 DNA sequence: TGTGCCAGCAGCTTAGGGCTAGCGGTATACAATGAGCAGTTCTTC. It is translated as CASSLGLAVYNEQFF.

The chain links TRBV19 to TRBJ1-2, with TRBD1 matching over 10 bases. This CDR3 comprises 15 residues. Germline V lookup: CDR1 LNHDA, CDR2 SQIVND (reference sequence). Trimming cost V 5 bases and J 3 bases; bases outside gene matches: 6. CDR3 nucleotides: TGTGCCAGTAGTCTCCGGGACAGGGGAGACTATGGCTACACCTTC. This codes for CASSLRDRGDYGYTF.

V usage is TRBV7-8 and J usage is TRBJ2-7; D is unresolved. Germline CDR1 and CDR2: SGHVS and FQNEAQ. The CDR3 covers 11 residues. Trimming removed 1 base at V and 6 bases at J, with 4 bases between. The CDR3 nucleotides are TGTGCCAGCAGCTTAGATTTCGAGCAGTACTTC. It codes for CASSLDFEQYF. The variable domain in full, with the rest retrieved from reference TRBV7-8 and TRBJ2-7, is GAGVSQSPRYKVAKRGQDVALRCDPISGHVSLFWYQQALGQGPEFLTYFQNEAQLDKSGLPSDRFFAERPEGSVSTLKIQRTQQEDSAVYLCASSLDFEQYFGPGTRLTVT.

The chain joins TRBV30 to TRBJ1-6; weak D call: TRBD1 (5 bases). From germline, CDR1 is GTSNPN and CDR2 SVGIG (reference sequence). CDR3 size: 14 residues. The germline V and J ends were trimmed by 5 bases and 5 bases, with 13 bases remaining between them. The CDR3 spells CAWGRDFNNSPLHF. The CDR3 nucleotides are TGTGCCTGGGGCCGGGACTTTAATAATTCACCCCTCCACTTT.

The chain recombines TRBV5-1 with TRBJ1-1, with D maybe TRBD1 (6 bases). Germline V gene lookup returns CDR1 SGHRS and CDR2 YFSETQ. V shed 3 bases and J shed 5 bases, with 14 bases lying between them. This CDR3 has 14 residues. The CDR3 nucleotides are TGCGCCAGCAGCTCGGCGGGCAGGGGTACTGAAGCTTTCTTT. Its translation is CASSSAGRGTEAFF.

The V call is TRBV7-3, the J call TRBJ2-3; 9 bases are a match to TRBD2. The CDR3 runs 18 residues. Per the germline V gene, CDR1 is SGHTA and CDR2 is FQGTGA. V was clipped by 0 bases and J by 4 bases; unmatched bases: 11. The CDR3, as DNA: TGTGCCAGCAGCTTAACGTACGTGGCGGGAGGGAAGGCAGATACGCAGTATTTT. Residues: CASSLTYVAGGKADTQYF. Variable domain in full (rest from reference TRBV7-3 and TRBJ2-3): GAGVSQTPSNKVTEKGKYVELRCDPISGHTALYWYRQSLGQGPEFLIYFQGTGAADDSGLPNDRFFAVRPEGSVSTLKIQRTERGDSAVYLCASSLTYVAGGKADTQYFGPGTRLTVL.

V and J are TRBV30 and TRBJ2-7; no reliable D call. The CDR3 is 13 amino acids. V lost 2 bases and J lost 4, with 12 bases in between. CDR1 and CDR2 from the germline V gene are GTSNPN and SVGIG (reference sequence). The CDR3, as DNA: TGTGCCTGGAGTAATACTGGAGTTTACGAGCAGTACTTC. Protein: CAWSNTGVYEQYF.

The chain couples TRBV6-1 to TRBJ2-1, with D perhaps matching TRBD2 (6 bases). CDR1 MNHNS and CDR2 SASEGT come from the germline V gene. Trimming took off 5 bases at V and 2 bases at J, with 13 bases between the two ends. CDR3 length equals 15 residues. The CDR3 bases are TGTGCCAGCAGTCAAGGAGGGGCGCCCTACAATGAGCAGTTCTTC. This translates into CASSQGGAPYNEQFF.

The chain uses TRBV7-9 and TRBJ1-6, with D tentatively TRBD1 (5 bases). V lost 5 bases to trimming and J lost 6 bases, with 11 bases between them. The CDR3 spans 14 residues. CDR1 and CDR2 (germline): SEHNR, FQNEAQ (reference sequence). CDR3 nucleotides: TGTGCCAGCAGCCTGGGACCTTTTAATTCACCCCTCCACTTT. Its translation is CASSLGPFNSPLHF.